This T cell receptor (beta chain) was identified in a study of blood T cell repertoires in COVID-19. Study context: Samples came from the United States, Italy and Spain, spanning acute and convalescent COVID-19.

CDR1 and CDR2 (germline): MNHEY, SMNVEV (reference sequence). The ends lost 8 bases at V and 0 bases at J; junction bases unmatched: 1. This CDR3 has 13 amino acids. Methods used by the authors: How many nucleated cells were present was estimated from reference gene primer amplification. The table came from immunoSEQ multiplex PCR; TCRdb's copy has only in-frame clones and leaves some out. V and J calls and clone size are copied from that table; D and trimming were computed from the DNA. The data show about 270,000 clones, 80% to 90% seen once. The rearrangement links TRBV27 to TRBJ2-1; 7 positions agree with TRBD2. The receptor was isolated from a man older than 75 with acute or convalescent COVID-19. Material: peripheral blood. The CDR3 bases are TGTGCCAGCGGCGGGAGCTCCTACAATGAGCAGTTCTTC. Residues: CASGGSSYNEQFF.